Below are 11 T cell receptor beta chains sequenced from a single sample in a study of blood T cell repertoires in COVID-19. TCRdb keeps only in-frame clones here, not all; method: immunoSEQ multiplex PCR. The table has about 47,000 clones, over 75% seen once. Input material: peripheral blood. The receptor source for this set is a human donor with active COVID-19. The donor label of this sample is uncertain.

This chain uses TRBV5-4 with TRBJ2-3; no clear D gene. Germline V gene sequence: CDR1 SGHNT, CDR2 YYREEE (reference sequence). The CDR3 contains 14 residues. With 0 bases removed from V and 4 bases from J, the gap between germline ends came to 9 bases. The CDR3 here is CASSLEPQADTQYF. In DNA form, the CDR3 reads TGTGCCAGCAGCTTGGAACCTCAGGCAGATACGCAGTATTTT.

This clone was recorded once. The chain links TRBV2 to TRBJ2-5; TRBD1 might be the D (6 bases). Deletions cut 9 bases from V and 1 base from J, with 12 bases between. This CDR3 contains 13 residues. Germline V gives CDR1 SNHLY, CDR2 FYNNEI. The CDR3 DNA follows: TGTGCCAGTTACCAGGGGTCCCAAGAGACCCAGTACTTC. Translation: CASYQGSQETQYF.

The chain joins TRBV10-3 to TRBJ2-1; D is perhaps TRBD1 (5 bases). The germline V gene has CDR1 ENHRY and CDR2 SYGVKD. V was cut by 9 bases and J by 6 bases, with 15 bases left in between. The CDR3 runs 13 residues. The CDR3 sequence: CAMKATDSNEQFF. The CDR3 nucleotides read TGTGCCATGAAAGCGACAGATTCCAATGAGCAGTTCTTC.

This chain connects TRBV5-1 to TRBJ2-5, with a possible D match to TRBD2 (5 bases). The germline V gene has CDR1 SGHRS and CDR2 YFSETQ. The CDR3 totals 13 residues. V was shortened by 2 bases and J by 3 bases, with 8 bases between the two germline ends. The CDR3 protein is CASSLGGEETQYF. The DNA for the CDR3 is TGCGCCAGCAGCTTAGGAGGAGAAGAGACCCAGTACTTC.

The chain couples TRBV28 to TRBJ1-2; the match to TRBD1 covers 11 bases. Germline CDR1 is MDHEN and CDR2 is SYDVKM. J lost 4 bases, V lost 7 bases, and 8 bases had no gene match. The CDR3 covers 15 residues. The DNA for the CDR3 is TGTGCCAGCAACTCCCGGGACAGGGGGGTCTATGGCTACACCTTC. Protein: CASNSRDRGVYGYTF.

This clone was seen a single time. This sequence joins TRBV4-2 and TRBJ2-7, with D possibly matching TRBD2 (5 bases). Deletions cut 0 bases from V and 6 bases from J, with 9 bases between. Germline V gene lookup returns CDR1 LGHNA and CDR2 YNFKEQ. This CDR3 is 13 amino acids long. CDR3 in DNA: TGTGCCAGCAGCCAAGATACGGGGTTCGAGCAGTACTTC. Residues: CASSQDTGFEQYF.

J is TRBJ2-1 and V is TRBV6-5; 8 bases fit TRBD1. After removal of 8 bases from V and 6 bases from J, the junction contained 9 bases not matched to a gene. CDR1 and CDR2 from the germline V gene are MNHEY and SVGAGI. The CDR3 spans 14 residues. The DNA for the CDR3 is TGTGCCAGCCGGGGGACAGGCCGATTCAATGAGCAGTTCTTC. Its translation: CASRGTGRFNEQFF.

The rearrangement uses TRBV7-9 and TRBJ1-5, with D unresolved. The V gene's germline CDR1 is SEHNR and CDR2 FQNEAQ (reference sequence). Trimming left V 5 bases short and J 3 bases short, with 5 bases between. This CDR3 spans 12 amino acids. The chain's CDR3 is CASSTNNQPQHF. The CDR3 DNA reads TGTGCCAGCAGCACAAACAATCAGCCCCAGCATTTT.

The chain couples TRBV14 to TRBJ2-5; a weak D match, TRBD2 (6 bases). The CDR3 is 15 residues long. The V end lost 4 bases, the J end lost 2 bases, and 14 bases lay between the germline ends. Germline CDR1 reads SGHDN; CDR2 reads FVKESK. CDR3 loop: CASSLEGRPQETQYF. The CDR3 nucleotides read TGTGCCAGCAGCCTAGAAGGGAGGCCTCAAGAGACCCAGTACTTC.

The chain is built from TRBV11-3 and TRBJ2-7; 9 bases fit TRBD2. The trim removed 8 bases at V and 0 bases at J, leaving 8 bases unmatched. Germline loops: CDR1 SGHNT, CDR2 YENEEA. The CDR3 has 15 residues. The CDR3 reads CASGHSGGNSYEQYF. For the CDR3, the DNA is TGTGCCAGCGGGCATAGCGGGGGCAACTCCTACGAGCAGTACTTC.

The V and J genes are TRBV6-2 or TRBV6-3 and TRBJ2-3, with TRBD2 matching over 8 bases. Losses at the gene ends were 5 bases for V and 2 bases for J; bases not matched to a gene: 6. Germline values: CDR1 MNHEY, CDR2 SVGEGT. CDR3 length: 15 residues. Written as DNA, the CDR3 is TGTGCCAGCAGTAGCGGGAGAAGAGACACAGATACGCAGTATTTT. Translated: CASSSGRRDTDTQYF.